This TCR beta chain came from a study of cytomegalovirus exposure and HLA in healthy donors. The PCR contained 60 Vbeta and 13 Jbeta primers. Assay: immunoSEQ multiplex PCR; the TCRdb copy retains only in-frame clones and omits some. Here the sample spans 190,000 or so clones, 80% being singletons. The clonotype comes from a boy younger than 18 in good health and CMV-seronegative. The sequencing sample was made of PBMCs.

The CDR3 DNA sequence: TGTGCCAGCAGTTTCGGACTAGCAGACTACGAGCAGTACTTC. This gives the protein CASSFGLADYEQYF. This chain links TRBV6-5 with TRBJ2-7, with 8 positions matching TRBD2. The CDR3 contains 14 residues. Germline values: CDR1 MNHEY, CDR2 SVGAGI. The J segment lost 3 bases and the V segment lost 4 bases, leaving 5 bases of the junction unmatched.